These T cell receptor beta chains were read from a single sample in a study of blood T cell repertoires in COVID-19. Only in-frame clones appear in the TCRdb table, and some are missing; sequencing was by immunoSEQ multiplex PCR. This sample has 200,000 to 250,000 clones; 86% occur once, and the top ten carry about 2.2%. Sequenced material: peripheral blood. Receptors originate from a woman aged 45-65 years with acute or convalescent COVID-19. The CDR3 runs from the conserved cysteine through the conserved F or W. Fields, in order: J gene, D gene, V gene, clone size, CDR3 DNA, CDR3 protein. A D gene is named only where the DNA matches it firmly. Not all rows give a size; the values are once, few, many and, for expanded clones, a class.

TRBJ1-1	-	TRBV9	-	TGTGCCAGCAGCGTAGGTCACGGGGTCGGGGCTGAAGCTTTCTTT	CASSVGHGVGAEAFF
TRBJ1-2	-	TRBV7-9	few	TGTGCCAGCAGCTCCAGAGGATATGGCTACACCTTC	CASSSRGYGYTF
TRBJ1-5	-	TRBV6-2/TRBV6-3	-	TGTGCCAGCAGTTACTGGGGGCAGGGGAGCAATCAGCCCCAGCATTTT	CASSYWGQGSNQPQHF
TRBJ2-3	-	TRBV19	-	TGTGCCACCTCTTTTGGGGGACTGAGCACAGATACGCAGTATTTT	CATSFGGLSTDTQYF
TRBJ1-2	-	TRBV3-1/TRBV3-2	-	TGTGCCAGCAGCCCACAGGGAGATGGCTACACCTTC	CASSPQGDGYTF
TRBJ1-2	TRBD1	TRBV6-5	-	TGTGCCAGCAGAAGAGGACAGGGCTATGGCTACACCTTC	CASRRGQGYGYTF
TRBJ1-2	-	TRBV27	-	TGTGCCAGCAGTCTCTCCGCGGCAAACTATGGCTACACCTTC	CASSLSAANYGYTF
TRBJ2-1	TRBD1	TRBV5-4	-	TGTGCCAGCAGCGGCGGGGACAGGGGGGACTACAATGAGCAGTTCTTC	CASSGGDRGDYNEQFF
TRBJ1-6	TRBD1	TRBV7-6	-	TGTGCCAGCAGCTTAGCTGGACAGGGGGGTAATTCACCCCTCCACTTT	CASSLAGQGGNSPLHF
TRBJ1-4	-	TRBV4-3	-	TGCGCCAGCAGCCAAGTGGGGGGGGGATATGAAAAACTGTTTTTT	CASSQVGGGYEKLFF
TRBJ2-1	TRBD2	TRBV6-2/TRBV6-3	-	TGTGCCAGCAGTTACCGGAAGACTAGCGGGAGGCCTGGTGAGCAGTTCTTC	CASSYRKTSGRPGEQFF
TRBJ1-3	-	TRBV4-1	-	TGCGCCAGCAGCCGATCCGGGGTAAGCCTCGTCGGGAACACCATATATTTT	CASSRSGVSLVGNTIYF
TRBJ2-2	TRBD2	TRBV7-3	-	TGTGCCAGCAGCATGGCCGGGACTAGCGGGGGTAACACCGGGGAGCTGTTTTTT	CASSMAGTSGGNTGELFF
TRBJ2-2	TRBD1	TRBV3-1/TRBV3-2	once	TGTGCCAGCAGCCTCGGACAGGGGTACACCGGGGAGCTGTTTTTT	CASSLGQGYTGELFF
TRBJ2-7	TRBD1	TRBV7-2	once	TGTGCCAGCAGCTTAGGGAGGACAGGGTCCTACGAGCAGTACTTC	CASSLGRTGSYEQYF
TRBJ1-1	TRBD1	TRBV7-2	-	TGTGCCAGCAGCTTAGGGGACAGGGGGCCGGGCACTGAAGCTTTCTTT	CASSLGDRGPGTEAFF
TRBJ2-2	-	TRBV6-5	-	TGTGCCAGCAGGCCGTCGGGTCGGACCGGGGAGCTGTTTTTT	CASRPSGRTGELFF
TRBJ2-3	TRBD1	TRBV4-1	-	TGCGCCAGCAGTTATTACCGGGACAGATATGATACGCAGTATTTT	CASSYYRDRYDTQYF
TRBJ2-7	-	TRBV5-4	-	TGTGCCAGCAGCCGAATAGACAGAACCGCCAAGGAGCAGTACTTC	CASSRIDRTAKEQYF
TRBJ1-6	TRBD1	TRBV10-3	-	TGTGCCATCAGTGTACAGGGGCAGGGGAATTCACCCCTCCACTTT	CAISVQGQGNSPLHF
TRBJ2-7	TRBD1	TRBV5-6	-	TGTGCCAGCAGCTGGACAGGGCCTACCTACGAGCAGTACTTC	CASSWTGPTYEQYF
TRBJ2-1	-	TRBV3-1/TRBV3-2	-	TGTGCCAGCAGCCAAGTGGAGGGTCGGATGCAGTTCTTC	CASSQVEGRMQFF
TRBJ2-2	TRBD2	TRBV6-5	-	TGTGCCACCCTTAGCGGGGGGGCGTACACCGGGGAGCTGTTTTTT	CATLSGGAYTGELFF
TRBJ2-2	TRBD2	TRBV11-3	-	TGTGCCAGCGGGAGGGGTGCGGGGACCGGGGAGCTGTTTTTT	CASGRGAGTGELFF
TRBJ2-5	-	TRBV5-1	-	TGCGCCAGCAGCACGCGGGACGGCCTCCAAGAGACCCAGTACTTC	CASSTRDGLQETQYF
TRBJ1-1	-	TRBV30	-	TGTGCCTGGAGGGCACCCGTGAACACTGAAGCTTTCTTT	CAWRAPVNTEAFF
TRBJ2-5	-	TRBV5-6	once	TGTGCCAGCAGCTTGGTTTCGGAGGGAACAGGGGAGTTAGAGACCCAGTACTTC	CASSLVSEGTGELETQYF
TRBJ1-5	TRBD1	TRBV6-2/TRBV6-3	-	TGTGCCAGCAGTTACTCGGACAGGGGGCTTCAGCCCCAGCATTTT	CASSYSDRGLQPQHF
TRBJ1-2	TRBD1	TRBV7-9	-	TGTGCCAGCAGCTACCCGGGACAGGGGAACTATGGCTACACCTTC	CASSYPGQGNYGYTF
TRBJ2-5	-	TRBV2	few	TGTGCCAGAGGGGACAACCAAGAGACCCAGTACTTC	CARGDNQETQYF
TRBJ1-6	-	TRBV11-3	-	TGTGCCAGCAGCTCCGGAGCAGATAATTCACCCCTCCACTTT	CASSSGADNSPLHF
TRBJ2-7	TRBD1	TRBV5-1	-	TGCGCCAGCAGCCCAGACAGGGACCTCTACGAGCAGTACTTC	CASSPDRDLYEQYF
TRBJ1-1	-	TRBV6-4	-	TGTGCCAGCAAAGAACAGTATTCGAACACTGAAGCTTTCTTT	CASKEQYSNTEAFF
TRBJ1-5	-	TRBV4-1	-	TGCGCCAGCCGAGGGACTCAAGGCAATCAGCCCCAGCATTTT	CASRGTQGNQPQHF
TRBJ2-3	TRBD1	TRBV19	few	TGTGCCAGTAGTGTACAGGGGGCAACGGATACGCAGTATTTT	CASSVQGATDTQYF
TRBJ1-1	-	TRBV3-1/TRBV3-2	-	TGTGCCAGCAGCCCTGGAGGGGCTTATGAAGCTTTCTTT	CASSPGGAYEAFF
TRBJ1-2	-	TRBV7-8	few	TGTGCCAGCAGCTTTCAAAACAGTTACTATGGCTACACCTTC	CASSFQNSYYGYTF
TRBJ1-1	-	TRBV23-1	-	TGCGCCAGCAGTCAATCCGGGCGGGACACTGAAGCTTTCTTT	CASSQSGRDTEAFF
TRBJ2-3	-	TRBV11-2	-	TGTGCCAGCAGCTTAACGGGACTTCTAGAAGATACGCAGTATTTT	CASSLTGLLEDTQYF
TRBJ2-5	TRBD1	TRBV7-2	-	TGTGCCAGCAGCTTAGGGGGGACAGGGCGGGAGACCCAGTACTTC	CASSLGGTGRETQYF